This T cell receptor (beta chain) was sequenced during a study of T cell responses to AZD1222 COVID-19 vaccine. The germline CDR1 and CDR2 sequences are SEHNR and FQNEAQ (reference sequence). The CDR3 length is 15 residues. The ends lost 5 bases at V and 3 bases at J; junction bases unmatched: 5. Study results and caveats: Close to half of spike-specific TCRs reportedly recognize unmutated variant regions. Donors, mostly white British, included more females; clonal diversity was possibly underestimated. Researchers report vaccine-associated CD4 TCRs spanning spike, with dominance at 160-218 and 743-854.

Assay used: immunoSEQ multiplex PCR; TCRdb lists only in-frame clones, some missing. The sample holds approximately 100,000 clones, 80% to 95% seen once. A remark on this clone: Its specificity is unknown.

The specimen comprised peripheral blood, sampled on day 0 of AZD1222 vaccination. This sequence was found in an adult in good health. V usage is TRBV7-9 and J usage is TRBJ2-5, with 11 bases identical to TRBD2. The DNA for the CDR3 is TGTGCCAGCAGCCGTCAGACTAGCGGGAAAGAGACCCAGTACTTC. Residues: CASSRQTSGKETQYF.